The source of this T cell receptor (beta chain) is a study of CXCR3 chemokines and chemotherapy response in bladder cancer. V was clipped by 9 bases and J by 3 bases, with 24 bases between them. CDR3 length: 17 residues. In germline, CDR1 is MNHNS, CDR2 SASEGT. TCRdb ran MiXCR on the PCR reads and lists one entry per CDR3 protein. The sample shows thousands of distinct CDR3 sequences, roughly a sixth of them seen only once. The sequence was collected from a human donor with bladder cancer that responded to neoadjuvant chemotherapy. This specimen was acquired from a patient whose treatment included neoadjuvant chemotherapy. The chain is built from TRBV6-1 and TRBJ2-1, with D possibly matching TRBD2 (5 bases). CDR3 protein: CASARPLQLGGYNEQFF. The CDR3 DNA is TGTGCCAGTGCCCGGCCGCTCCAACTAGGCGGCTACAATGAGCAGTTCTTC.